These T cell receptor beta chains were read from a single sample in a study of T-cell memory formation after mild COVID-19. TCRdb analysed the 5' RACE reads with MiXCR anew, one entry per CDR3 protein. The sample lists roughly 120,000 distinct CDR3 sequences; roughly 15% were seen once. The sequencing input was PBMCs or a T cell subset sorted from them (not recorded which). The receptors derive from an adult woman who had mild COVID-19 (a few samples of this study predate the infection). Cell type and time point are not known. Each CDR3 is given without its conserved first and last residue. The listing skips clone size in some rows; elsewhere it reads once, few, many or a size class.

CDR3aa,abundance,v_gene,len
ASSRHRARDLSTDTQY,few,TRBV7-9,16
ASNSGTAKNIQY,few,TRBV5-1,12
ATSDSGQVGF,NA,TRBV24-1,10
ASSSNAVEDTQY,few,TRBV5-1,12
ASRSNIRYT,few,TRBV7-2,9
ASSPGGEGGSYEQY,NA,TRBV12-3/TRBV12-4,14
ASRLSIEQY,NA,TRBV3-1,9
ASGTGGNTIY,NA,TRBV6-2/TRBV6-3,10
ASSPLAGTANTEAF,many,TRBV18,14
SGAGQQQETQY,NA,TRBV29-1,11
ASSLAGGGNYGYT,few,TRBV7-8,13
ASSLGSSTDTQY,many,TRBV5-1,12
ASSLGWGAQETQY,NA,TRBV12-3/TRBV12-4,13
ASSYSEGAGGQETQY,few,TRBV6-5,15
ATSDRPFRPQH,few,TRBV24-1,11
ASWDSGSAAYEQY,NA,TRBV6-6,13
ASRSGDSSYEQY,NA,TRBV12-3/TRBV12-4,12
ASSGGLSKEQF,few,TRBV9,11
ASSLVNDEKLF,NA,TRBV5-8,11
ASSLSVTSGMQADTQY,NA,TRBV5-1,16
SVESVQETQY,few,TRBV29-1,10
ASSPQTANYGYT,many,TRBV7-6,12
ASSLGRGDEQY,NA,TRBV12-3/TRBV12-4,11
ASSSRLADTDTQY,NA,TRBV7-8,13